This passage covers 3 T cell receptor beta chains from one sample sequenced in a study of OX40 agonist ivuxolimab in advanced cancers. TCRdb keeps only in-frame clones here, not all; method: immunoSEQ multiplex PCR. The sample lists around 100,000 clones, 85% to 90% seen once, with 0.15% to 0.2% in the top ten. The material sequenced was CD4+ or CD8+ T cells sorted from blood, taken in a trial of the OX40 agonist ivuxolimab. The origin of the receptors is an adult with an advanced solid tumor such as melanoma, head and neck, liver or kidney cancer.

In DNA form, the CDR3 reads TGTGCCAGCAGTTACAGCGGGAGGGCCAACGAGCAGTACTTC. Translation: CASSYSGRANEQYF. The chain uses TRBV6-5 and TRBJ2-7; 10 nucleotides match TRBD2. The length of the CDR3 is 14 residues. The V gene's germline CDR1 is MNHEY and CDR2 SVGAGI. The V segment lost 2 bases and the J segment 5 bases; nucleotides outside the gene matches: 3.

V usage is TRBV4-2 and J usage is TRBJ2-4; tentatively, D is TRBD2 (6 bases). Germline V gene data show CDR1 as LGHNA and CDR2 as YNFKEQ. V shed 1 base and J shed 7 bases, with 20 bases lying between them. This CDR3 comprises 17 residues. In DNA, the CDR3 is TGTGCCAGCAGCCAAGGCGGTTCGGCGGGGTGGTTTAACATTCAGTACTTC. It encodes CASSQGGSAGWFNIQYF.

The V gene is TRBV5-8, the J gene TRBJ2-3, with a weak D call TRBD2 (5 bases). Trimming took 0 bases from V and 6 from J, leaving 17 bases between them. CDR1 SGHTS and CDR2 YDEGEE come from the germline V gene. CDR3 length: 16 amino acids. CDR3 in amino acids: CASSLAGNLWGDTQYF. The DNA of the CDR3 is TGTGCCAGCAGCTTGGCCGGGAACCTCTGGGGTGATACGCAGTATTTT.